The 22 T cell receptor beta chains below come from one sample, sequenced in a study of cytomegalovirus exposure and HLA in healthy donors. Profiling relied on immunoSEQ multiplex PCR, and the TCRdb table lists in-frame clones only, not all of them. The top ten hold 0.75% to 0.85% of the sample, which has roughly 300,000 clones, roughly 89% seen once. Sequencing was done on a sample of PBMCs. The source of these receptors is a woman younger than 35 in good health and CMV-seronegative.

The chain uses TRBV6-5 and TRBJ2-4; D gene unclear. The germline V gene has CDR1 MNHEY and CDR2 SVGAGI. The CDR3 has 14 amino acids. Trimming left V 2 bases short and J 6 bases short, with 11 bases between. The CDR3 DNA reads as TGTGCCAGCAGTTACGACAAGGAAAGAAACATTCAGTACTTC. It is translated as CASSYDKERNIQYF.

A single count supports this clone. V and J are TRBV19 and TRBJ2-5; 11 nucleotides agree with TRBD2. The germline V gene has CDR1 LNHDA and CDR2 SQIVND (reference sequence). The CDR3 extends over 14 amino acids. The ends lost 4 bases at V and 9 bases at J; junction bases unmatched: 7. The CDR3 nucleotides are TGTGCCAGTAGTACTACTAGCGGGAGTTGGGCCCAGTACTTC. Encoded protein: CASSTTSGSWAQYF.

The chain joins TRBV19 to TRBJ1-5; TRBD1 is a possible D gene (5 bases). The ends were cut back, 4 bases at V and 6 bases at J, with 16 bases in the middle. Per the germline V gene, CDR1 is LNHDA and CDR2 is SQIVND (reference sequence). The CDR3 is 15 amino acids. Here the CDR3 DNA reads TGTGCCAGTAGTAAGGGTGGTGGGGGGGTTCAGCCCCAGCATTTT. It specifies CASSKGGGGVQPQHF. The variable domain in full, completed from reference TRBV19 and TRBJ1-5, reads DGGITQSPKYLFRKEGQNVTLSCEQNLNHDAMYWYRQDPGQGLRLIYYSQIVNDFQKGDIAEGYSVSREKKESFPLTVTSAQKNPTAFYLCASSKGGGGVQPQHFGDGTRLSIL.

The rearrangement joins TRBV11-2 to TRBJ2-7, with D perhaps TRBD1 (6 bases). The CDR3 length is 13 residues. Trimming took 5 bases from V and 2 from J, leaving 10 bases between them. CDR1 is SGHAT and CDR2 is FQNNGV in the germline V gene. The CDR3 spells CASSPGQPYEQYF. In DNA, the CDR3 is TGTGCCAGCAGCCCCGGACAGCCCTACGAGCAGTACTTC.

This sequence joins TRBV5-5 and TRBJ2-7; D is undetermined. V shed 0 bases and J shed 0 bases, with 13 bases lying between them. Germline CDR1 and CDR2: SGHKS and YYEKEE (reference sequence). The CDR3 has 16 residues. CDR3 nucleotide sequence: TGTGCCAGCAGCTTGGACACTTGGAGAGCCTCCTACGAGCAGTACTTC. It codes for CASSLDTWRASYEQYF.

The chain links TRBV5-4 to TRBJ2-1, with TRBD1 matching 10 bases. The CDR3 has 14 residues. V shed 4 bases, J shed 7 bases, and the junction held 5 bases outside the gene matches. Germline V gene sequence: CDR1 SGHNT, CDR2 YYREEE (reference sequence). CDR3 sequence (DNA): TGTGCCAGCAGCCCCGACAGGGGGCTGAATGAGCAGTTCTTC. It encodes CASSPDRGLNEQFF.

V is TRBV28 and J is TRBJ1-4, with D uncertain. Germline V lookup: CDR1 MDHEN, CDR2 SYDVKM. The CDR3 length is 16 residues. Trimming shortened V by 3 bases and J by 0 bases, and 11 bases separated the two germline ends. CDR3 bases: TGTGCCAGCAGTTTGGACTCGGGTGCAACTAATGAAAAACTGTTTTTT. Amino acids: CASSLDSGATNEKLFF.

This chain connects TRBV21-1 to TRBJ1-2; the tabulated D call, TRBD1, remains unverified against the DNA. TRBV21-1 is given as a pseudogene. CDR3 size: 14 residues. The chain's CDR3 is CASSGRDTPYGYTF. For the CDR3, the DNA is TGTGCCAGCAGCGGACGGGACACTCCCTATGGCTACACCTTC.

The V call is TRBV27, the J call TRBJ2-3; D is unclear. This CDR3 has 14 residues. Trimming took off 2 bases at V and 1 base at J, with 7 bases between the two ends. Germline loops: CDR1 MNHEY, CDR2 SMNVEV (reference sequence). The CDR3 DNA is TGTGCCAGCAGTTTAATCAGCGGCACAGATACGCAGTATTTT. Protein: CASSLISGTDTQYF.

The V and J genes are TRBV9 and TRBJ2-7, with 10 bases aligning to TRBD1. This CDR3 region has 15 residues. The V gene's germline CDR1 is SGDLS and CDR2 YYNGEE. V dropped 2 bases and J dropped 7; count of bases not matched to a gene: 9. The CDR3 region is CASSVTGQGSGEQYF. Written as DNA, the CDR3 is TGTGCCAGCAGCGTTACGGGACAGGGGTCGGGTGAGCAGTACTTC.

About this clone: One end of the junction is discordant with germline, which a read error may explain. This chain connects TRBV7-9 to TRBJ2-1, with D possibly being TRBD1 (6 bases). CDR3 size: 18 residues. Germline CDR1 SEHNR, CDR2 FQNEAQ (reference sequence). The CDR3 loop is CASSLAVGATDSYNEQFF. The CDR3 nucleotides read TGTGCCAGCAGCCTAGCCGTGGGGGCGACGGACTCCTACAATGAGCAGTTCTTC.

The chain employs TRBV7-9 and TRBJ1-3, with no clear D. This CDR3 spans 15 amino acids. CDR1 and CDR2 (germline): SEHNR, FQNEAQ (reference sequence). Trimming cost V 1 base and J 0 bases, with 7 bases left between them. In DNA form, the CDR3 reads TGTGCCAGCAGCTTAGTGGCAAACTCTGGAAACACCATATATTTT. It is translated as CASSLVANSGNTIYF.

The chain uses TRBV20-1 and TRBJ1-5; the D gene is possibly TRBD1 (6 bases). Germline CDR1 is DFQATT and CDR2 is SNEGSKA (reference sequence). Trimming cost V 3 bases and J 8 bases, with 8 bases left between them. The CDR3 sequence is 11 residues long. The chain's CDR3 is CSASSGEPQHF. CDR3 sequence (DNA): TGCAGTGCTAGCTCAGGGGAGCCCCAGCATTTT.

This clone was found a few times. CDR3 in DNA: TGCGCCAGCAGCCAAGATGCGAATACAGCATATGGCTACACCTTC. The encoded protein is CASSQDANTAYGYTF. The rearrangement joins TRBV4-3 to TRBJ1-2; no clear D. With 0 bases removed from V and 5 bases from J, the gap between germline ends came to 13 bases. In germline, CDR1 is LGHNA, CDR2 YSLEER. The CDR3 is made up of 15 amino acids.

The genes are TRBV19 and TRBJ1-5; 7 nucleotides line up with TRBD1. Germline loops: CDR1 LNHDA, CDR2 SQIVND (reference sequence). The CDR3 contains 14 residues. The J segment lost 0 bases and the V segment lost 5 bases, leaving 1 base of the junction unmatched. Here the CDR3 DNA reads TGTGCCAGTAGTGGACAGGATAGCAATCAGCCCCAGCATTTT. Translated, it gives CASSGQDSNQPQHF.

The rearrangement joins TRBV11-1 to TRBJ2-1; D might be TRBD2 (6 bases). CDR3 size: 14 residues. Germline CDR1 SGHAT, CDR2 FQDESV (reference sequence). V dropped 5 bases and J dropped 8 bases, with 16 bases sitting between them. The CDR3 spells CASSPPQTSYEQFF. The DNA of the CDR3 is TGTGCCAGCAGCCCTCCCCAGACTAGTTATGAGCAGTTCTTC.

The genes are TRBV27 and TRBJ1-2, with TRBD1 matching over 7 bases. Germline assignment: CDR1 MNHEY and CDR2 SMNVEV (reference sequence). V dropped 9 bases and J dropped 4; count of bases not matched to a gene: 5. CDR3 length: 12 amino acids. CDR3 in DNA: TGTGCCAGTGGGGACAGCGGCTATGGCTACACCTTC. Its protein is CASGDSGYGYTF.

V gene TRBV6-1 combines with J gene TRBJ2-1, with D possibly being TRBD2 (6 bases). Germline-derived CDR1 and CDR2 are MNHNS and SASEGT. With 7 bases removed from V and 0 bases from J, the gap between germline ends came to 13 bases. The CDR3 contains 15 residues. CDR3 sequence (DNA): TGTGCCAGCATTTTAGCGGTTAGCTCCTACAATGAGCAGTTCTTC. Protein product: CASILAVSSYNEQFF.

The J gene is TRBJ2-1, the V gene TRBV2; 7 positions agree with TRBD1. The J segment lost 9 bases and the V segment lost 5 bases, leaving 4 bases of the junction unmatched. CDR1 and CDR2 (germline): SNHLY, FYNNEI. The length of the CDR3 is 12 residues. The CDR3 is CASSQGVAEQFF. The CDR3 DNA sequence: TGTGCCAGCAGTCAGGGGGTGGCTGAGCAGTTCTTC.

The chain is built from TRBV19 and TRBJ2-1, with D unclear. The CDR3 is made up of 11 amino acids. Germline CDR1 and CDR2: LNHDA and SQIVND (reference sequence). V was pared by 8 bases and J by 8 bases, with 10 bases between. The CDR3 nucleotides read TGTGCCAGTTTCAGGTCCCATGAGCAGTTCTTC. This gives the protein CASFRSHEQFF.

The chain is built from TRBV13 and TRBJ2-4; perhaps TRBD1 as D (7 bases). Germline-derived CDR1 and CDR2 are PRHDT and FYEKMQ (reference sequence). The germline V and J ends were trimmed by 0 bases and 1 base, with 10 bases remaining between them. This CDR3 region has 16 residues. The CDR3 sequence: CASSLGAGGAKNIQYF. CDR3 in DNA: TGTGCCAGCAGCTTAGGTGCAGGGGGGGCCAAAAACATTCAGTACTTC.

The genes are TRBV9 and TRBJ2-5, with 9 bases that match TRBD2. The CDR3 has 17 amino acids. Germline trimming cut 0 bases from V and 4 bases from J; bases unmatched to any gene: 10. Germline V CDR1 and CDR2: SGDLS, YYNGEE. The DNA of the CDR3 is TGTGCCAGCAGCGTAGAGGGGATAGCGGGAGATCGAGAGACCCAGTACTTC. Amino acid sequence: CASSVEGIAGDRETQYF.